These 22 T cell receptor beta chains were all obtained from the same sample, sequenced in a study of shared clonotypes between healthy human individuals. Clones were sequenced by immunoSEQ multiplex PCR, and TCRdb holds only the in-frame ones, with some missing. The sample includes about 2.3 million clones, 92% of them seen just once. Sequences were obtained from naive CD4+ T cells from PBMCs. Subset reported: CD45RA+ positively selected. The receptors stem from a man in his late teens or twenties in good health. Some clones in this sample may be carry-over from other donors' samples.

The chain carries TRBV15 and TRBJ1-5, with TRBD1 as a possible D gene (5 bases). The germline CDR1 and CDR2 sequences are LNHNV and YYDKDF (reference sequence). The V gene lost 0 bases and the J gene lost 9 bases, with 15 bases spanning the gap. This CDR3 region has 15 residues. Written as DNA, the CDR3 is TGTGCCACCAGCAGAGAGGGGAGGGGAAAATGGCCCCAGCATTTT. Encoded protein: CATSREGRGKWPQHF.

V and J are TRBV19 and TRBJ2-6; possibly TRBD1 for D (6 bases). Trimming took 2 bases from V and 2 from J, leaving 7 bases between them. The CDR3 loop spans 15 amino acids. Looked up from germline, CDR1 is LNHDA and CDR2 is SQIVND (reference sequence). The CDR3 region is CASSISGAGANVLTF. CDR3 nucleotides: TGTGCCAGTAGTATATCAGGGGCTGGGGCCAACGTCCTGACTTTC.

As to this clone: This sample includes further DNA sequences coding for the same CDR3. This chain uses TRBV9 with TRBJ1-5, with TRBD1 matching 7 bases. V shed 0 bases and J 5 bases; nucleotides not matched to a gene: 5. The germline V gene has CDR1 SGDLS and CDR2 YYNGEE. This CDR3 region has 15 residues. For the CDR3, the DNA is TGTGCCAGCAGCGTAGGACAGGGTGTAGATCAGCCCCAGCATTTT. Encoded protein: CASSVGQGVDQPQHF. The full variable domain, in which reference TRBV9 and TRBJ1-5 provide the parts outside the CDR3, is DSGVTQTPKHLITATGQRVTLRCSPRSGDLSVYWYQQSLDQGLQFLIQYYNGEERAKGNILERFSAQQFPDLHSELNLSSLELGDSALYFCASSVGQGVDQPQHFGDGTRLSIL.

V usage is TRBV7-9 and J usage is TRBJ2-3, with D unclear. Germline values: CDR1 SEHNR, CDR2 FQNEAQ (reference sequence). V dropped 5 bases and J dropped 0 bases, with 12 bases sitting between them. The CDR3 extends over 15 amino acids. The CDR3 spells CASSPKTTSTDTQYF. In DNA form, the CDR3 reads TGTGCCAGCAGCCCAAAAACGACAAGCACAGATACGCAGTATTTT.

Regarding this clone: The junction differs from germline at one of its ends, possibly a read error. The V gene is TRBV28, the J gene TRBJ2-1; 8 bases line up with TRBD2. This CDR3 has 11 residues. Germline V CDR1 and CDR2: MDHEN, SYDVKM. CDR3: CASRIEREWIF. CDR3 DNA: TGTGCCAGCAGGATAGAGCGGGAGTGGATCTTC.

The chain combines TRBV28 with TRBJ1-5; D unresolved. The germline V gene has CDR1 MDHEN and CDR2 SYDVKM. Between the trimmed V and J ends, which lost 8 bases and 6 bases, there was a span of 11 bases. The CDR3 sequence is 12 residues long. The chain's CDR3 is CASREKGQPQHF. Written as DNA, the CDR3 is TGTGCCAGCCGGGAGAAGGGTCAGCCCCAGCATTTT.

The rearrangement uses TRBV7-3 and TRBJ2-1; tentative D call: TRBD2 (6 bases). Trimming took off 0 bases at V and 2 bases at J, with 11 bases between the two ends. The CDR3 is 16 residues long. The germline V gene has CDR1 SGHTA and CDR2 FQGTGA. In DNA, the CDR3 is TGTGCCAGCAGCTTAACATGGCGGGACCCCTACAATGAGCAGTTCTTC. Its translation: CASSLTWRDPYNEQFF.

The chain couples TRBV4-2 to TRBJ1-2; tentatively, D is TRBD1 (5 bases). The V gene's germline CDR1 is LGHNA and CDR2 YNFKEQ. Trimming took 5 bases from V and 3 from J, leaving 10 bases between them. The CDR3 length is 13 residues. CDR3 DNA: TGTGCCAGCAGCTTACAAGGGGACTATGGCTACACCTTC. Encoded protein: CASSLQGDYGYTF.

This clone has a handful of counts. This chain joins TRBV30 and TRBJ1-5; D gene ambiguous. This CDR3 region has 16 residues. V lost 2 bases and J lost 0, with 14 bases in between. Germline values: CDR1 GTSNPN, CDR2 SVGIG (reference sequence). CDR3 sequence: CAWSSPSGYSNQPQHF. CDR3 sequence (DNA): TGTGCCTGGAGTTCTCCGTCCGGCTATAGCAATCAGCCCCAGCATTTT.

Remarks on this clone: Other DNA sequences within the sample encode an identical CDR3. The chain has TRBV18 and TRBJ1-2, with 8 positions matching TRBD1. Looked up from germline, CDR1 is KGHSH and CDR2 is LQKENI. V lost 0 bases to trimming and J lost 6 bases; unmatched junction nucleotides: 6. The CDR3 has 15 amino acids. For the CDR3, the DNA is TGTGCCAGCTCACCACCGGGGCAGGGGGCGAATGGCTACACCTTC. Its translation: CASSPPGQGANGYTF.

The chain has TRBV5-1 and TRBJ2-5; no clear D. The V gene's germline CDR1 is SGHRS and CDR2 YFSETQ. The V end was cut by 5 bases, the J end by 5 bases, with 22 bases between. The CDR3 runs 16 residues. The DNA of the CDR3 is TGCGCCAGCAGTCCCCAACTGACGGGCCATGGGGAGACCCAGTACTTC. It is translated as CASSPQLTGHGETQYF.

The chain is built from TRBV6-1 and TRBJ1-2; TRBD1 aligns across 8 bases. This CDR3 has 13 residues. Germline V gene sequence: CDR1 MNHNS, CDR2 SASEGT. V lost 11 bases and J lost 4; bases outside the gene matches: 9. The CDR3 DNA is TGTGCCGTTGGGGACAGGATGGGCTATGGCTACACCTTC. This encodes CAVGDRMGYGYTF.

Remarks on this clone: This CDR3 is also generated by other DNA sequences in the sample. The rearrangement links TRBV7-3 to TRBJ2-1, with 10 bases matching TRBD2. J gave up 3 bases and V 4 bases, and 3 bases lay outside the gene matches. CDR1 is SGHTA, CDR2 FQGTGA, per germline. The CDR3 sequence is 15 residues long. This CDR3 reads CASSSTSGNYNEQFF. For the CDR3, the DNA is TGTGCCAGCAGCTCCACTAGCGGGAACTACAATGAGCAGTTCTTC.

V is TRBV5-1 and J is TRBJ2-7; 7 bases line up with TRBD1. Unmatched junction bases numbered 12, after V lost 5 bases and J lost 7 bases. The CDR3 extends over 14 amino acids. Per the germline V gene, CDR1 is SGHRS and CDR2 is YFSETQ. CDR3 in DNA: TGCGCCAGCAGACCGACGGCGACAGGGCGGGAGCAGTACTTC. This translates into CASRPTATGREQYF.

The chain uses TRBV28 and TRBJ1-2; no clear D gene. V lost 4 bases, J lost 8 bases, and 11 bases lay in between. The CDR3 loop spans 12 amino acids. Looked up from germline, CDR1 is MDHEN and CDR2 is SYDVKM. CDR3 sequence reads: CASSSVYRGYTF. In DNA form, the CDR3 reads TGTGCCAGCAGTTCCGTCTATCGAGGCTACACCTTC.

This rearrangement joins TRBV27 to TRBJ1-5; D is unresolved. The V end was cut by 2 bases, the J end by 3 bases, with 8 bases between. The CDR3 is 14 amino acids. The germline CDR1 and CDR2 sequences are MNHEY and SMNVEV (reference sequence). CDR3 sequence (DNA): TGTGCCAGCAGTTTAATGGGTACCAATCAGCCCCAGCATTTT. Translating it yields CASSLMGTNQPQHF.

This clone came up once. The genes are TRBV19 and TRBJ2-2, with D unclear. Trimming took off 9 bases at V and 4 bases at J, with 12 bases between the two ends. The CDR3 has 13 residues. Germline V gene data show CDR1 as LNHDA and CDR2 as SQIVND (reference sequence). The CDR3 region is CASTRVFTGELFF. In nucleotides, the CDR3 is TGTGCCAGCACCCGGGTCTTCACCGGGGAGCTGTTTTTT.

CDR3 in amino acids: CASSPTSGKNIQYF. For the CDR3, the DNA is TGTGCCAGCTCACCGACTAGCGGCAAAAACATTCAGTACTTC. The rearrangement uses TRBV18 and TRBJ2-4; 9 bases fit TRBD2. This CDR3 comprises 14 residues. V dropped 3 bases and J dropped 3; count of bases not matched to a gene: 0. Germline V gene data show CDR1 as KGHSH and CDR2 as LQKENI. The full variable domain, rest sourced from reference TRBV18 and TRBJ2-4, is NAGVMQNPRHLVRRRGQEARLRCSPMKGHSHVYWYRQLPEEGLKFMVYLQKENIIDESGMPKERFSAEFPKEGPSILRIQQVVRGDSAAYFCASSPTSGKNIQYFGAGTRLSVL.

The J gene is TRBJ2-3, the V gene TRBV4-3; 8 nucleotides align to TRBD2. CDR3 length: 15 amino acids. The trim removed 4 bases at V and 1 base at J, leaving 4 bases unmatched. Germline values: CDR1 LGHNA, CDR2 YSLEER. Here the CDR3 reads CASSPSAGGTDTQYF. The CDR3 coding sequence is TGCGCCAGCAGCCCCTCAGCGGGGGGCACAGATACGCAGTATTTT.

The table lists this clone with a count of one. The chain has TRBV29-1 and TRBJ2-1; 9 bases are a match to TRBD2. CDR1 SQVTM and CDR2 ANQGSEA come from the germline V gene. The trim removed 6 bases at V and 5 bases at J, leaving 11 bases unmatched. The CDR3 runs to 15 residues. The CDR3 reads CSVGKLAGPDNEQFF. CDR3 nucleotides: TGCAGCGTGGGGAAACTAGCGGGTCCTGACAATGAGCAGTTCTTC.

The CDR3 sequence is CASSSQGLGSYNEQFF. The CDR3 nucleotides read TGTGCCAGCAGCTCCCAGGGGTTGGGCTCCTACAATGAGCAGTTCTTC. The gene calls are TRBV7-9 and TRBJ2-1; tentatively, D is TRBD1 (6 bases). CDR3 length: 16 amino acids. Germline CDR1 and CDR2: SEHNR and FQNEAQ (reference sequence). V lost 4 bases, J lost 0 bases, and 13 bases lay in between.

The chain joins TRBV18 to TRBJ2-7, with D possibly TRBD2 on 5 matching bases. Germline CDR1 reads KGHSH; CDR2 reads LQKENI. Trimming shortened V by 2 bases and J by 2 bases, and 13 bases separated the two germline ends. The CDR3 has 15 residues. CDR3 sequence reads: CASSPSLAQTYEQYF. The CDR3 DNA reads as TGTGCCAGCTCACCATCCCTAGCTCAAACCTACGAGCAGTACTTC.